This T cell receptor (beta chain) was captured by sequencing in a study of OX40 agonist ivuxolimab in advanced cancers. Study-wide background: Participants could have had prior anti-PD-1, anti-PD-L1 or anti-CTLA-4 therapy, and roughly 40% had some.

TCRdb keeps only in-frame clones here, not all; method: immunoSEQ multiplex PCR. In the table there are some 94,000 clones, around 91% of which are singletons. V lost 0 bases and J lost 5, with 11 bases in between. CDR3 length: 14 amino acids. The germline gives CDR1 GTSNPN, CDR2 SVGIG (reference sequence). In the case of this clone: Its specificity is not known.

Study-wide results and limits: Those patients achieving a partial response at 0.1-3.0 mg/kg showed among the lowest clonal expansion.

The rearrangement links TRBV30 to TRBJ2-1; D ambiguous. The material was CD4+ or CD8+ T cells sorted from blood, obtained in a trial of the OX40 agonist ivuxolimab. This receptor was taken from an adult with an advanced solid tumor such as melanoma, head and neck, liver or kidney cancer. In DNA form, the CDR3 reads TGTGCCTGGAGTGTAGGGTTAATTGACAATGAGCAGTTCTTC. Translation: CAWSVGLIDNEQFF.